This T cell receptor beta chain was captured by sequencing in a study of blood T cell repertoires in COVID-19. Methods used by the authors: Nucleated cell number was recorded as an estimate derived from reference gene primer amplification. Repertoires were generated with immunoSEQ multiplex PCR, while TCRdb's copy carries only in-frame clones and drops some. The V and J calls and the clone size are those of that table, but D and trimming were determined from the DNA. The profile shows fewer than 450,000 clones, approximately 86% of them singletons. CDR1 and CDR2 from the germline V gene are MGHDK and SYGVNS. The CDR3 is made up of 16 amino acids. V lost 2 bases and J 4 bases, leaving 17 bases between the germline ends. Cohort allocation depended upon clinical history that participants reported.

This TCR came from a middle-aged woman with acute COVID-19. Sample: PBMCs or T cells enriched from blood (not recorded which). V usage is TRBV25-1 and J usage is TRBJ1-2, with D possibly TRBD1 on 6 matching bases. CDR3 sequence: CASSERGGQFFYGYTF. The CDR3 bases are TGTGCCAGCAGTGAAAGAGGGGGACAATTCTTCTATGGCTACACCTTC.